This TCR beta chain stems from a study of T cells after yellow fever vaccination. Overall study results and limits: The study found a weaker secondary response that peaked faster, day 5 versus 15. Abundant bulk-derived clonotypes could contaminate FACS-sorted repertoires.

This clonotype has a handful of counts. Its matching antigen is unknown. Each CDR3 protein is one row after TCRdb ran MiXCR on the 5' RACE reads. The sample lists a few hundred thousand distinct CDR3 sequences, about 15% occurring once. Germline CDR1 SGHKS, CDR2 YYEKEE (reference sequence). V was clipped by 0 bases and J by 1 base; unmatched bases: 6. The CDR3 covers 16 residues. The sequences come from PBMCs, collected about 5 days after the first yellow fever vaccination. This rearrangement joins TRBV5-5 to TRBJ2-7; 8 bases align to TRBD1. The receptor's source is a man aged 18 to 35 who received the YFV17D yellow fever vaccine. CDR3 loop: CASSLAWTGISYEQYF. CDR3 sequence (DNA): TGTGCCAGCAGCTTGGCTTGGACAGGGATATCCTACGAGCAGTACTTC.